These T cell receptor beta chains were read from a single sample in a study of cytomegalovirus exposure and HLA in healthy donors. TCRdb's copy holds only in-frame clones and misses some; the assay was immunoSEQ multiplex PCR. The sample carries 130,000 to 150,000 clones, 73% recorded once. The sequencing input was PBMCs. The origin of the receptors is a woman aged 18-29 years in good health and CMV-seronegative. The CDR3 runs from the conserved cysteine through the conserved F or W. D genes are given only for firm matches. Size tells how often a clone was seen (once, few, many) or the class of an expanded clone, and some rows leave it out.

abundance,d_gene,v_gene,j_gene,CDR3nt,CDR3aa
few,.,TRBV29-1,TRBJ1-1,TGCAGCGTTGAGTTGCCGGGAGCAGCTAACACTGAAGCTTTCTTT,CSVELPGAANTEAFF
.,TRBD1,TRBV6-5,TRBJ1-1,TGTGCCACCAGACCCGGGACAGGGATCGATGCTGAAGCTTTCTTT,CATRPGTGIDAEAFF
.,.,TRBV7-9,TRBJ1-2,TGTGCCAGCAGCCGCCGACAGGCCATCAAACAAGGCTACACCTTC,CASSRRQAIKQGYTF
few,.,TRBV7-2,TRBJ1-2,TGTGCCAGCAGCTTAGGAGGGAGGCTCTATGGCTACACCTTC,CASSLGGRLYGYTF
.,.,TRBV29-1,TRBJ2-5,TGCAGCGTTGGGCCTAGGGGCCGAGAGACCCAGTACTTC,CSVGPRGRETQYF
.,.,TRBV7-6,TRBJ2-2,TGTGCCAGCAGCCCCGGTGGAGGGAACACCGGGGAGCTGTTTTTT,CASSPGGGNTGELFF
few,TRBD1,TRBV7-8,TRBJ2-6,TGTGCCAGTGACAGGGGGAGCTCTGGGGCCAACGTCCTGACTTTC,CASDRGSSGANVLTF
.,.,TRBV9,TRBJ2-1,TGTGCCAGCAGCCCCTGGACCCCGGGGGGCTATGAGCAGTTCTTC,CASSPWTPGGYEQFF
.,TRBD2,TRBV5-1,TRBJ2-5,TGCGCCAGCAGCTCGGGACTAGCGGGGTACGAGACCCAGTACTTC,CASSSGLAGYETQYF
.,.,TRBV18,TRBJ2-1,TGTGCCAGCTCACCACCGCGGAGGGGGCAGCACAATGAGCAGTTCTTC,CASSPPRRGQHNEQFF
.,TRBD2,TRBV7-2,TRBJ2-3,TGTGCCAGCACCGTGGGGGGGGTTGCAGATACGCAGTATTTT,CASTVGGVADTQYF
once,TRBD2,TRBV5-6,TRBJ2-7,TGTGCCAGCAGCACGACGGGGGGGTCCGCCTCCTACGAGCAGTACTTC,CASSTTGGSASYEQYF
.,.,TRBV7-2,TRBJ2-1,TGTGCCAGCAGCTTAGGACCCGGCGGTAGCTACAATGAGCAGTTCTTC,CASSLGPGGSYNEQFF
.,TRBD1,TRBV2,TRBJ1-1,TGTGCCAGCACCAGGGGGCCGAACACTGAAGCTTTCTTT,CASTRGPNTEAFF
few,TRBD1,TRBV9,TRBJ1-1,TGTGCCAGCAGCCCTGGAGGGGGCGGCGTTGGTGAAGCTTTCTTT,CASSPGGGGVGEAFF
.,.,TRBV27,TRBJ1-1,TGTGCCAGCAGTTCGCGAGGGGGGGGATCGAACACTGAAGCTTTCTTT,CASSSRGGGSNTEAFF
.,TRBD1,TRBV19,TRBJ2-1,TGTGCCAGTAGTACACAGGGGTACAATGAGCAGTTCTTC,CASSTQGYNEQFF
.,TRBD1,TRBV15,TRBJ1-1,TGTGCCACCAGCAGACCGGGACAGGGGAAGACTGAAGCTTTCTTT,CATSRPGQGKTEAFF
.,TRBD2,TRBV6-1,TRBJ2-5,TGTGCCAGCAGTGTAGGACTAGCGGGATGGTTGGAGACCCAGTACTTC,CASSVGLAGWLETQYF
.,.,TRBV9,TRBJ2-5,TGTGCCAGCAGCGTAGGATATTCAGTGCAAGAGACCCAGTACTTC,CASSVGYSVQETQYF
.,.,TRBV19,TRBJ1-1,TGTGCCAGTAAGAGGGAGGGAGCTATGGACACTGAAGCTTTCTTT,CASKREGAMDTEAFF